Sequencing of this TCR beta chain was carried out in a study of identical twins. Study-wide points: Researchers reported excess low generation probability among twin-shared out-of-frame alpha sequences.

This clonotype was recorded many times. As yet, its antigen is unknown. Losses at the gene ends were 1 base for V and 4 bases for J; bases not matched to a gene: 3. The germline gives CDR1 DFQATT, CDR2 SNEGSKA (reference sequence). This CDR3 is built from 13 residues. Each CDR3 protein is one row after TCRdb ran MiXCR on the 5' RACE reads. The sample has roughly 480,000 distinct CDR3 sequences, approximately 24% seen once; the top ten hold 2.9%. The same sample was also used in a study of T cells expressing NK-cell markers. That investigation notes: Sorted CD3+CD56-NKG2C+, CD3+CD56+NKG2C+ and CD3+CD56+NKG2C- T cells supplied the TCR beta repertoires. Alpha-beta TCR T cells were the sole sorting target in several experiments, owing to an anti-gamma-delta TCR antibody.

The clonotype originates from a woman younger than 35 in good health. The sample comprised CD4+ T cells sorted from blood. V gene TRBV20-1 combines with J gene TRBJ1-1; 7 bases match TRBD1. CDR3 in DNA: TGCAGTGCTAGAGGGACAGGCCGCACTGAAGCTTTCTTT. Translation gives CSARGTGRTEAFF.